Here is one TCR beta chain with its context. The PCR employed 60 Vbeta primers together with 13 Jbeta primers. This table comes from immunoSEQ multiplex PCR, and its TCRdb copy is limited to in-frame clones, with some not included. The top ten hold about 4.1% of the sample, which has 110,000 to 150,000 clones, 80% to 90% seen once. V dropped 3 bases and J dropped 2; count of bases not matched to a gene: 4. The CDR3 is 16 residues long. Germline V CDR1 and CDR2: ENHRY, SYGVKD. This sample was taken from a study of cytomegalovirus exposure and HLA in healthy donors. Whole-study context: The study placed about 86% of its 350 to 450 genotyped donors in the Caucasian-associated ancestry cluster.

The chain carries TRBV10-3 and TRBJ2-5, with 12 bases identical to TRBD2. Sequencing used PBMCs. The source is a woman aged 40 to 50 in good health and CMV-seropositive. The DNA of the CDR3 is TGTGCCATCAGTGACCCCGGGACTAGCGGGCAAGAGACCCAGTACTTC. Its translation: CAISDPGTSGQETQYF.